This paragraph covers one T cell receptor beta chain sequence. TCRdb keeps only in-frame clones here, not all; method: immunoSEQ multiplex PCR. The table shows approximately 40,000 clones, with 88% occurring only once. These data come from a study of T cell changes during pregnancy in multiple sclerosis. V was clipped by 7 bases and J by 2 bases, with 13 bases between them. The length of the CDR3 is 14 residues. CDR1 and CDR2 (germline): SGHRS, YFSETQ. The rearrangement joins TRBV5-1 to TRBJ2-4, with D tentatively TRBD2 (7 bases). The sample was peripheral blood, taken in the first trimester of pregnancy. This TCR derives from a female donor in good health, enrolled as a control in a pregnancy study. CDR3 in DNA: TGCGCCAGCGGGCCCGGGGGGCCCAAAAACATTCAGTACTTC. Encoded protein: CASGPGGPKNIQYF. Using reference TRBV5-1 and TRBJ2-4 for the parts outside the CDR3, the full variable domain is KAGVTQTPRYLIKTRGQQVTLSCSPISGHRSVSWYQQTPGQGLQFLFEYFSETQRNKGNFPGRFSGRQFSNSRSEMNVSTLELGDSALYLCASGPGGPKNIQYFGAGTRLSVL.